The 20 T cell receptor beta chains in this list originate from one sample, sequenced in a study of blood T cell repertoires in COVID-19. The repertoire was sequenced with immunoSEQ multiplex PCR; TCRdb's copy has only in-frame clones and lacks some. The sample lists about 150,000 clones, about nine tenths occurring once. Sequences were obtained from peripheral blood. The receptors stem from a woman aged 70 to 79 with acute or convalescent COVID-19.

The gene calls are TRBV6-2 or TRBV6-3 and TRBJ1-5; D not certain. The CDR3 runs to 13 residues. CDR1 and CDR2 from the germline V gene are MNHEY and SVGEGT. Trimming removed 5 bases from V and 7 bases from J, with 12 bases in between. The CDR3 sequence is CASSKGMRQPQHF. DNA for the CDR3: TGTGCCAGCAGTAAAGGTATGCGGCAGCCCCAGCATTTT.

This clone was found a few times. V usage is TRBV25-1 and J usage is TRBJ1-4; tentative D call: TRBD1 (6 bases). The germline CDR1 and CDR2 sequences are MGHDK and SYGVNS. V was cut by 4 bases and J by 7 bases, with 16 bases left in between. CDR3 size: 15 residues. CDR3 DNA: TGTGCCAGCAGTGGCCCAACAGGGCCTGGTGAAAAACTGTTTTTT. It yields the protein CASSGPTGPGEKLFF.

The CDR3 DNA reads TGTGCCAGCAGTTCTTTACAGGGGGCAAATGAAAAACTGTTTTTT. This encodes CASSSLQGANEKLFF. V and J are TRBV27 and TRBJ1-4; 9 bases match TRBD1. The J segment lost 5 bases and the V segment lost 4 bases, leaving 5 bases of the junction unmatched. Germline V gene sequence: CDR1 MNHEY, CDR2 SMNVEV (reference sequence). The CDR3 has 15 amino acids.

This clone is a singleton in its sample. V gene TRBV10-3 combines with J gene TRBJ1-1, with 11 bases aligning to TRBD1. Germline V lookup: CDR1 ENHRY, CDR2 SYGVKD. The length of the CDR3 is 15 residues. V dropped 4 bases and J dropped 4; count of bases not matched to a gene: 5. This chain's CDR3 is CAISGTGGWSTEAFF. CDR3 nucleotides: TGTGCCATCAGTGGGACAGGGGGCTGGAGCACTGAAGCTTTCTTT.

This chain joins TRBV5-1 and TRBJ2-3; D remains unclear. The V and J ends lost 0 bases and 6 bases respectively, with 11 bases between them. Germline assignment: CDR1 SGHRS and CDR2 YFSETQ. The CDR3 is 14 residues long. For the CDR3, the DNA is TGCGCCAGCAGCTTGGAGAGGCCATCGGATACGCAGTATTTT. Protein: CASSLERPSDTQYF. Variable domain in full (rest from reference TRBV5-1 and TRBJ2-3): KAGVTQTPRYLIKTRGQQVTLSCSPISGHRSVSWYQQTPGQGLQFLFEYFSETQRNKGNFPGRFSGRQFSNSRSEMNVSTLELGDSALYLCASSLERPSDTQYFGPGTRLTVL.

The chain has TRBV7-2 and TRBJ2-1, with TRBD1 as a possible D gene (6 bases). CDR3 size: 17 residues. Trimming removed 3 bases at V and 8 bases at J, with 23 bases between. Looked up from germline, CDR1 is SGHTA and CDR2 is FQGNSA. CDR3 in amino acids: CASSFLRGRLTRHEQFF. The CDR3 DNA sequence: TGTGCCAGCAGCTTTCTGAGGGGGAGACTAACTCGCCATGAGCAGTTCTTC.

This chain joins TRBV3-1 (or the pseudogene TRBV3-2) and TRBJ1-2; D is unclear. Germline loops: CDR1 LGHDT, CDR2 YNNKEL (reference sequence). This CDR3 comprises 13 residues. CDR3 loop: CFLITETNYGYTF. The CDR3 DNA sequence: TGTTTCCTAATTACGGAGACTAACTATGGCTACACCTTC.

The genes are TRBV9 and TRBJ2-5; possible D gene TRBD2, 5 bases. The CDR3 sequence is 15 residues long. The V and J ends lost 0 bases and 0 bases respectively, with 9 bases between them. The V gene's germline CDR1 is SGDLS and CDR2 YYNGEE. The CDR3 region has the DNA TGTGCCAGCAGCGTAGGAGGGCGGAACCAAGAGACCCAGTACTTC. Translating gives CASSVGGRNQETQYF.

This clone has only a few counts. The rearrangement links TRBV28 to TRBJ1-6; 8 positions agree with TRBD1. This CDR3 spans 14 amino acids. V was clipped by 6 bases and J by 7 bases; unmatched bases: 5. Per the germline V gene, CDR1 is MDHEN and CDR2 is SYDVKM. CDR3 loop: CASRPDRANSPLHF. In nucleotides, the CDR3 is TGTGCCAGCAGACCGGACAGGGCAAATTCACCCCTCCACTTT.

This clone appeared a few times. The rearrangement joins TRBV5-1 to TRBJ1-1; D gene ambiguous. The germline CDR1 and CDR2 sequences are SGHRS and YFSETQ. Trimming stripped 2 bases from V and 7 bases from J, with 15 bases between. The CDR3 loop spans 14 amino acids. CDR3 nucleotides: TGCGCCAGCAGCTTTGTTGCGGGCGTGGGTGAAGCTTTCTTT. Translating it yields CASSFVAGVGEAFF.

This chain links TRBV7-2 with TRBJ2-1, with TRBD2 identical over 10 bases. Germline V gene data show CDR1 as SGHTA and CDR2 as FQGNSA. Trimming at V came to 0 bases and at J to 7 bases, leaving 9 bases not matched to a gene. The CDR3 spans 17 residues. CDR3 nucleotides: TGTGCCAGCAGCTTAGCGACCAGCGGGGGGGTCCGAAATGAGCAGTTCTTC. Amino acids: CASSLATSGGVRNEQFF.

The chain recombines TRBV6-2 or TRBV6-3 with TRBJ1-1; 7 positions agree with TRBD1. CDR3 length: 17 amino acids. V lost 0 bases, J lost 4 bases, and 11 bases stayed unmatched. Germline CDR1 reads MNHEY; CDR2 reads SVGEGT. CDR3 residues: CASSYSFSGQSRTEAFF. DNA for the CDR3: TGTGCCAGCAGTTACTCCTTCTCGGGACAGAGCCGCACTGAAGCTTTCTTT.

The chain is built from TRBV5-1 and TRBJ2-3; TRBD1 is a possible D gene (5 bases). This CDR3 comprises 15 residues. In germline, CDR1 is SGHRS, CDR2 YFSETQ. V gave up 2 bases and J gave up 0 bases, with 10 bases separating them. CDR3 region: CASSFDGASTDTQYF. The CDR3 DNA sequence: TGCGCCAGCAGCTTTGATGGGGCTAGCACAGATACGCAGTATTTT.

The chain links TRBV5-1 to TRBJ2-7; maybe TRBD1 (6 bases). V was clipped by 2 bases and J by 3 bases, with 15 bases between them. Germline CDR1 and CDR2: SGHRS and YFSETQ. This CDR3 is built from 15 residues. CDR3 region: CASSFQGMGLYEQYF. For the CDR3, the DNA is TGCGCCAGCAGCTTCCAGGGGATGGGGCTCTACGAGCAGTACTTC.

The chain has TRBV7-3 and TRBJ2-1, with TRBD2 matching 8 bases. V lost 8 bases and J lost 3; bases outside the gene matches: 6. Germline loops: CDR1 SGHTA, CDR2 FQGTGA. The CDR3 has 14 residues. CDR3 in amino acids: CASGERGNYNEQFF. In DNA form, the CDR3 reads TGTGCCAGCGGGGAGCGGGGGAACTACAATGAGCAGTTCTTC.

The rearrangement joins TRBV2 to TRBJ1-6, with no clear D. Germline values: CDR1 SNHLY, CDR2 FYNNEI. The length of the CDR3 is 16 residues. V lost 5 bases and J 4 bases, leaving 15 bases between the germline ends. The CDR3 DNA follows: TGTGCCAGCAGTTCCGGGTCCCCCGGGTATAATTCACCCCTCCACTTT. Encoded protein: CASSSGSPGYNSPLHF.

The rearrangement joins TRBV4-2 to TRBJ1-5, with 9 nucleotides matching TRBD1. Per the germline V gene, CDR1 is LGHNA and CDR2 is YNFKEQ. V was clipped by 0 bases and J by 3 bases; unmatched bases: 6. The CDR3 loop spans 17 amino acids. CDR3 protein: CASSQDTGGLINQPQHF. The CDR3 region has the DNA TGTGCCAGCAGCCAAGATACAGGGGGCCTTATCAATCAGCCCCAGCATTTT.

V usage is TRBV5-1 and J usage is TRBJ1-2; 8 bases are shared with TRBD1. V lost 1 base to trimming and J lost 8 bases; unmatched junction nucleotides: 4. CDR1 is SGHRS and CDR2 is YFSETQ in the germline V gene. The CDR3 extends over 13 amino acids. CDR3 amino acids: CASSLSAGGGYTF. In nucleotides, the CDR3 is TGCGCCAGCAGCTTGTCGGCAGGGGGCGGCTACACCTTC.

V usage is TRBV7-9 and J usage is TRBJ1-1, with 8 positions matching TRBD1. This CDR3 has 11 residues. J was trimmed by 8 bases and V by 8 bases; bases with no gene match: 4. Germline V gene sequence: CDR1 SEHNR, CDR2 FQNEAQ (reference sequence). CDR3 sequence reads: CASRRQGEAFF. Written as DNA, the CDR3 is TGTGCCAGCCGTCGACAGGGGGAAGCTTTCTTT.

The genes are TRBV18 and TRBJ2-1; D ambiguous. The CDR3 is 16 amino acids. Germline values: CDR1 KGHSH, CDR2 LQKENI. Trimming stripped 5 bases from V and 7 bases from J, with 21 bases between. The CDR3 reads CASSKADIAGRNEQFF. The CDR3 region has the DNA TGTGCCAGCTCAAAGGCCGACATCGCTGGGCGTAATGAGCAGTTCTTC.